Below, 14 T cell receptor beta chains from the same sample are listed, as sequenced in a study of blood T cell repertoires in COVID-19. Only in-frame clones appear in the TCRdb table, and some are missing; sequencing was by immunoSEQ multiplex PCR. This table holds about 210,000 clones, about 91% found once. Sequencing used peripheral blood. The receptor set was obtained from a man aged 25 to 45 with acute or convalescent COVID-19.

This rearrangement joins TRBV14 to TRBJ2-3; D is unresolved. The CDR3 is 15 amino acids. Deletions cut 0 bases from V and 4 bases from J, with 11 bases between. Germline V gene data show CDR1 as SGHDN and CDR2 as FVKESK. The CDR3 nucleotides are TGTGCCAGCAGCCAAGACTCCAGGCGCTCAGATACGCAGTATTTT. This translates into CASSQDSRRSDTQYF.

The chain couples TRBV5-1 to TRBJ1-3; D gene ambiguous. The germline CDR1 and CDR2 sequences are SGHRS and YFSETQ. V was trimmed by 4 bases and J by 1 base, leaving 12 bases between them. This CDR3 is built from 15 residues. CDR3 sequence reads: CASSLNLQSGNTIYF. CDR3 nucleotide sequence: TGCGCCAGCAGCCTCAATCTGCAGTCTGGAAACACCATATATTTT.

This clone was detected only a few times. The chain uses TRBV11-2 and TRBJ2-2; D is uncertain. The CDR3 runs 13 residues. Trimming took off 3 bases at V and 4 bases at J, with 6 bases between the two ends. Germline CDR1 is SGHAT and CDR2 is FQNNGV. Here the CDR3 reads CASSFLSTGELFF. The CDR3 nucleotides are TGTGCCAGCAGCTTCTTATCCACCGGGGAGCTGTTTTTT.

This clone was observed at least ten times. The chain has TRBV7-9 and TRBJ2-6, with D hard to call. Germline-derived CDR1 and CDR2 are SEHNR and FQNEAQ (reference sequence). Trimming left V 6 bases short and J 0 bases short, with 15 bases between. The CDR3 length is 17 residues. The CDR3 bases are TGTGCCAGCAGTTTAACGGAGTCCCGCTCTGGGGCCAACGTCCTGACTTTC. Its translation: CASSLTESRSGANVLTF.

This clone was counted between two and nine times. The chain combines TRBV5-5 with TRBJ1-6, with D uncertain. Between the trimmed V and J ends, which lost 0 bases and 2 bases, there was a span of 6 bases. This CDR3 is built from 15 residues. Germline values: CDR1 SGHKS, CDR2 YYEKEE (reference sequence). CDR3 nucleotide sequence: TGTGCCAGCAGCTTGGAGAGTGCCTATAATTCACCCCTCCACTTT. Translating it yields CASSLESAYNSPLHF.

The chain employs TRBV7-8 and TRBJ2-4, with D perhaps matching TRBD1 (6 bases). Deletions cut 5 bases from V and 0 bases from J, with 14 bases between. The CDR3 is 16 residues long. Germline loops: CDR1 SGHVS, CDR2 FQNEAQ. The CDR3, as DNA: TGTGCCAGCAGCCCCCGGCAGGGGCTAGCCAAAAACATTCAGTACTTC. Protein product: CASSPRQGLAKNIQYF. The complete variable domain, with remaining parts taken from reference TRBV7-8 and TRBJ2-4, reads GAGVSQSPRYKVAKRGQDVALRCDPISGHVSLFWYQQALGQGPEFLTYFQNEAQLDKSGLPSDRFFAERPEGSVSTLKIQRTQQEDSAVYLCASSPRQGLAKNIQYFGAGTRLSVL.

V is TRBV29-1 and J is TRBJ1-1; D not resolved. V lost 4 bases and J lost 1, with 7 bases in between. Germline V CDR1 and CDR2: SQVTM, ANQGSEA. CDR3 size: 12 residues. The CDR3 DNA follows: TGCAGCGTTGCTCCGGGGAACACTGAAGCTTTCTTT. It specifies CSVAPGNTEAFF.

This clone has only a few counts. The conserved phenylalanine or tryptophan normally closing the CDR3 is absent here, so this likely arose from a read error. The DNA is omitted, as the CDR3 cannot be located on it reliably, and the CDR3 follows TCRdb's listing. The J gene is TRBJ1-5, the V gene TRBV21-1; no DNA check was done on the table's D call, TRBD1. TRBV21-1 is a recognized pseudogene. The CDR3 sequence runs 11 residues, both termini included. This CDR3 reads CAKDEDRRFGT.

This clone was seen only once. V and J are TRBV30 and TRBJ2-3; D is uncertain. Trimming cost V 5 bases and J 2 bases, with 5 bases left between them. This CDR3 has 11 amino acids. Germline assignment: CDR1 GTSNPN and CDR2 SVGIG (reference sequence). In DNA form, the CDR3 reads TGTGCCTGGGGCTACACAGATACGCAGTATTTT. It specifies CAWGYTDTQYF.

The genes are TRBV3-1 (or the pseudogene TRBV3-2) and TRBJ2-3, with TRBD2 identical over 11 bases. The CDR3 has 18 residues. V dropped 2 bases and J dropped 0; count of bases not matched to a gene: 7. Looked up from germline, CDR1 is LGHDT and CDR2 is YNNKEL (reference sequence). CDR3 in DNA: TGTGCCAGCAGCCAAAACATCCGGACTAGCGGGAGCACAGATACGCAGTATTTT. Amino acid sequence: CASSQNIRTSGSTDTQYF.

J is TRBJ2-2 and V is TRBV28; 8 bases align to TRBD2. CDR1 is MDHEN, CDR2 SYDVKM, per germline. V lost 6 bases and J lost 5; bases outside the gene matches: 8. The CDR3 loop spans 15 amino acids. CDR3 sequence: CASSIGGAETGELFF. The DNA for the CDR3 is TGTGCCAGCAGCATCGGGGGGGCGGAGACCGGGGAGCTGTTTTTT.

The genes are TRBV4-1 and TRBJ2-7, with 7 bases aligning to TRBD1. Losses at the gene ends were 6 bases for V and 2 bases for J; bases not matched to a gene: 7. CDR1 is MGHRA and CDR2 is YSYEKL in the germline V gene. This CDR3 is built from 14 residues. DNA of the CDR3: TGCGCCAGCAGTCCCCGGGACAGAGCCTACGAGCAGTACTTC. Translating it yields CASSPRDRAYEQYF.

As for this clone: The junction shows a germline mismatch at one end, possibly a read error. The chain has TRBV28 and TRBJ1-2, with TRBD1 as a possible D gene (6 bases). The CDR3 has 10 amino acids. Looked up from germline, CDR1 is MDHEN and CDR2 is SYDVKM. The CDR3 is CATGSFGYTF. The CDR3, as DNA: TGCGCAACAGGGTCATTTGGCTACACCTTC.

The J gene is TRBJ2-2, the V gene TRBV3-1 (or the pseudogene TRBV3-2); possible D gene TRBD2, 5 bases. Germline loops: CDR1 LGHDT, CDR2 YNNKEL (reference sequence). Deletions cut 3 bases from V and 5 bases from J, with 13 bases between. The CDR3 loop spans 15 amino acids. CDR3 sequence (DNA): TGTGCCAGCAGCCAGGGTCACTCGGGGACCGGGGAGCTGTTTTTT. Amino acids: CASSQGHSGTGELFF.